This T cell receptor (beta chain) was found in a study of blood T cells in healthy people across ages. This clonotype was recorded a few times. Together with a sample-barcoded 5' primer, a J-beta primer mix was included in a second PCR lasting roughly 6 to 12 cycles. TCRdb analysed the 5' RACE reads with MiXCR anew, one entry per CDR3 protein. Of 780,000 or so distinct CDR3 sequences in the sample, 40% to 65% were seen once. The germline V and J ends were trimmed by 5 bases and 5 bases, with 9 bases remaining between them. This CDR3 has 12 amino acids. Sequenced material: blood. The chain combines TRBV12-3 or TRBV12-4 with TRBJ2-5, with D possibly called TRBD1 or TRBD2 (6 bases each). This sequence originates from an older man in good health. Here the CDR3 DNA reads TGTGCCAGCAGTCCGGGGGCGGAGACCCAGTACTTC. Amino acid sequence: CASSPGAETQYF.